This entry lists 24 T cell receptor beta chains sequenced from one sample in a study of tumor-infiltrating lymphocytes in primary liver carcinoma. Both blood RNA, taken from unsorted whole blood, and germline DNA were extracted. Using a constant-region primer together with ProtoScript II reverse transcriptase, TCR beta cDNA was made from around 0.55 ug of total RNA. The TCR beta library was amplified through three nested multiplex PCR rounds in a modified ARM-PCR procedure. TRBV1-TRBV30 forward primers and a C-beta reverse primer were used in the first two PCR rounds, which each ran for around 10 cycles. TCRdb analysed the multiplex PCR reads with MiXCR anew, one entry per CDR3 protein. The sample lists 300,000 to 400,000 distinct CDR3 sequences; roughly two thirds were seen once. The sample was peripheral blood. Receptors were obtained from a man aged 40-55 years with primary liver carcinoma and hepatitis B virus infection.

This chain joins TRBV30 and TRBJ2-1; maybe TRBD1 (6 bases). V gave up 1 base and J gave up 1 base, with 11 bases separating them. The germline gives CDR1 GTSNPN, CDR2 SVGIG (reference sequence). CDR3 length equals 15 residues. The CDR3 region is CAWSGTENSYNEQFF. DNA for the CDR3: TGTGCCTGGAGTGGGACAGAAAATTCCTACAATGAGCAGTTCTTC.

Concerning this clonotype itself: A much larger clone lies one base from this, so it may be a read error. This likely comes from a read error, as the CDR3 has no conserved phenylalanine or tryptophan at its end. V gene TRBV7-9 combines with J gene TRBJ2-1, with TRBD2 matching 11 bases. Germline loops: CDR1 SEHNR, CDR2 FQNEAQ (reference sequence). The V segment lost 0 bases and the J segment 13 bases; nucleotides outside the gene matches: 11. There are 16 residues in the CDR3. CDR3 bases: TGTGCCAGCAGCTTAGCCCTTAGCGGGAGGGCCGTTTTTCAGTTCTTA. Its protein is CASSLALSGRAVFQFL.

This chain links TRBV5-1 with TRBJ2-1; TRBD2 is a possible D gene (6 bases). Germline CDR1 and CDR2: SGHRS and YFSETQ. V lost 0 bases and J lost 3, with 13 bases in between. CDR3 length equals 16 residues. CDR3 DNA sequence: TGCGCCAGCAGCTTGGGCCGGGACTCCGACTACAATGAGCAGTTCTTC. It yields the protein CASSLGRDSDYNEQFF. The full variable domain, completed using reference TRBV5-1 and TRBJ2-1, is KAGVTQTPRYLIKTRGQQVTLSCSPISGHRSVSWYQQTPGQGLQFLFEYFSETQRNKGNFPGRFSGRQFSNSRSEMNVSTLELGDSALYLCASSLGRDSDYNEQFFGPGTRLTVL.

The rearrangement joins TRBV11-1 to TRBJ2-7; D is perhaps TRBD1 (6 bases). Germline lookup yields CDR1 SGHAT and CDR2 FQDESV (reference sequence). V was cut by 4 bases and J by 7 bases, with 17 bases left in between. The CDR3 runs 14 residues. CDR3 sequence: CASSYDRTEKEQYF. In DNA form, the CDR3 reads TGTGCCAGCAGCTATGACAGGACAGAAAAGGAGCAGTACTTC.

The table lists this clonotype with many counts. This chain links TRBV4-1 with TRBJ2-3; D is possibly TRBD1 (5 bases). V was trimmed by 1 base and J by 0 bases, leaving 11 bases between them. Germline loops: CDR1 MGHRA, CDR2 YSYEKL. The CDR3 is 16 amino acids. CDR3 nucleotide sequence: TGCGCCAGCAGCCAAGTTTGGGGCATTAGCACAGATACGCAGTATTTT. Translation: CASSQVWGISTDTQYF.

A remark on this clonotype: One junction end disagrees with the germline gene, perhaps due to a read error. V and J are TRBV11-1 and TRBJ2-3, with D possibly matching TRBD2 (5 bases). The CDR3 consists of 15 residues. CDR1 SGHAT and CDR2 FQDESV come from the germline V gene (reference sequence). The CDR3 reads CASSLPRDSSDTRYF. In DNA form, the CDR3 reads TGTGCCAGTAGTTTGCCGAGGGATAGCTCAGATACGCGGTATTTT.

On this clonotype itself: One end of the junction does not line up with germline, which may come from a read error. This chain uses TRBV28 with TRBJ1-6; D remains ambiguous. The V gene's germline CDR1 is MDHEN and CDR2 SYDVKM. This CDR3 contains 12 residues. CDR3 in DNA: TGTGCCAGCAAGGAGGAGGCTTCACCCCTCTACTTT. The encoded protein is CASKEEASPLYF.

Here the CDR3 DNA reads TGTGCCAGCAGTTACTCGATAGAGGGGACTGAAGCTTTCTTT. As protein: CASSYSIEGTEAFF. The chain combines TRBV6-2 or TRBV6-3 with TRBJ1-1; tentatively, D is TRBD1 (5 bases). Trimming removed 0 bases from V and 5 bases from J, with 10 bases in between. The length of the CDR3 is 14 residues. From germline, CDR1 is MNHEY and CDR2 SVGEGT.

Comment on this clonotype: A clone one base away is much larger, so this may be a read error. The rearrangement uses TRBV29-1 and TRBJ2-7; the D gene is possibly TRBD2 (6 bases). The germline V gene encodes CDR1 SQVTM and CDR2 ANQGSEA. V dropped 7 bases and J dropped 6 bases, with 13 bases sitting between them. The CDR3 extends over 11 amino acids. The CDR3 protein is CSGLVGAEQYF. For the CDR3, the DNA is TGCAGCGGACTAGTGGGAGCCGAGCAGTACTTC.

Worth noting for this clonotype: Since a much larger clone is just one base distant, this may be a read error. The CDR3 bases are TGCGCCAGCAGTCCTTCTTGGGGCACGATTAACACTGAAGCTTTCTTT. Translation gives CASSPSWGTINTEAFF. The chain has TRBV5-1 and TRBJ1-1; possible D gene TRBD1, 5 bases. Germline V gene lookup returns CDR1 SGHRS and CDR2 YFSETQ. The CDR3 contains 16 residues. V was cut by 5 bases and J by 2 bases, with 19 bases left in between. Variable domain in full (rest from reference TRBV5-1 and TRBJ1-1): KAGVTQTPRYLIKTRGQQVTLSCSPISGHRSVSWYQQTPGQGLQFLFEYFSETQRNKGNFPGRFSGRQFSNSRSEMNVSTLELGDSALYLCASSPSWGTINTEAFFGQGTRLTVV.

As regards this clonotype: This clone may be a read error of a much larger clone one base away. Given the absence of the conserved phenylalanine or tryptophan at the CDR3 end, a read error is likely. The limits of the CDR3 on the DNA are not certain, so only TCRdb's listed CDR3 is given. J is TRBJ2-7 and V is TRBV6-5; the listed D gene, TRBD2, was not tested against the DNA. Germline V lookup: CDR1 MNHEY, CDR2 SVGAGI. The CDR3 sequence runs 11 residues, both termini included. The CDR3 loop reads CASSYNGVRLL.

This clonotype was observed at least ten times. The rearrangement links TRBV29-1 to TRBJ2-1, with 9 nucleotides matching TRBD1. Germline trimming cut 3 bases from V and 9 bases from J; bases unmatched to any gene: 9. Germline values: CDR1 SQVTM, CDR2 ANQGSEA. CDR3 length equals 14 residues. CDR3 residues: CSVEINRGRGEQFF. The CDR3 DNA is TGCAGCGTTGAGATAAACAGGGGGCGAGGTGAGCAGTTCTTC.

The chain has TRBV6-5 and TRBJ2-7, with 7 bases identical to TRBD1. The junction had 14 bases not matched to a gene; V was cut back by 6 bases and J by 3 bases. Germline CDR1 and CDR2: MNHEY and SVGAGI. The CDR3 has 16 amino acids. The CDR3 sequence is CASSFNRIQGLYEQYF. CDR3 nucleotides: TGTGCCAGCAGCTTCAACCGTATACAGGGGCTCTACGAGCAGTACTTC.

A remark on this clonotype: The junction and the germline gene differ at one end; a read error may be behind it. In DNA, the CDR3 is TGTGTCAGCAGCGGCCGGTTACAAGAGACCCAGCACTTC. Amino acid sequence: CVSSGRLQETQHF. This chain links TRBV5-5 with TRBJ2-5; the D gene is possibly TRBD2 (5 bases). Germline V gene data show CDR1 as SGHKS and CDR2 as YYEKEE (reference sequence). CDR3 size: 13 residues.

This clonotype was seen a handful of times. V gene TRBV28 combines with J gene TRBJ1-5; D not certain. The V and J ends lost 7 bases and 1 base respectively, with 11 bases between them. Germline V gene data show CDR1 as MDHEN and CDR2 as SYDVKM. This CDR3 comprises 14 residues. For the CDR3, the DNA is TGTGCCAGCAAAACCACTTCCAGCAATCAGCCCCAGCATTTT. Its translation is CASKTTSSNQPQHF.

This clonotype was observed at least ten times. V is TRBV6-2 or TRBV6-3 and J is TRBJ2-3, with D hard to call. From germline, CDR1 is MNHEY and CDR2 SVGEGT. This CDR3 comprises 11 residues. Trimming left V 1 base short and J 6 bases short, with 2 bases between. Here the CDR3 reads CASSYWDTQYF. CDR3 bases: TGTGCCAGCAGTTACTGGGATACGCAGTATTTT.

About this clonotype itself: Lacking the conserved final phenylalanine or tryptophan, this CDR3 likely reflects a read error. J is TRBJ2-4 and V is TRBV6-6, with 7 bases fitting TRBD1. CDR1 is MNHNY, CDR2 SVGAGI, per germline (reference sequence). The CDR3 is 12 residues long. V gave up 8 bases and J gave up 6 bases; unmatched junction bases: 4. The CDR3 sequence: CASWDSVNIQYL. CDR3 bases: TGTGCCAGCTGGGACAGCGTAAACATTCAGTACCTC.

This clonotype was detected only a few times. This chain joins TRBV6-1 and TRBJ1-3; D is ambiguous. Deletions cut 6 bases from V and 0 bases from J, with 9 bases between. The CDR3 spans 14 residues. Germline CDR1 MNHNS, CDR2 SASEGT. The CDR3 loop reads CASRPLDSGNTIYF. DNA of the CDR3: TGTGCCAGCAGGCCCCTTGACTCTGGAAACACCATATATTTT.

The chain links TRBV11-2 to TRBJ2-1; D gene ambiguous. V was pared by 7 bases and J by 10 bases, with 14 bases between. Germline CDR1 is SGHAT and CDR2 is FQNNGV. This CDR3 spans 12 amino acids. CDR3 DNA: TGTGCCAGCAACTCCTTAGGCAACGAGCAGTTCTTC. This gives the protein CASNSLGNEQFF.

To note about this clonotype: One end of the junction is discordant with germline, which a read error may explain. V is TRBV5-1 and J is TRBJ2-3; 7 bases map to TRBD2. This CDR3 has 16 residues. The germline V gene has CDR1 SGHRS and CDR2 YFSETQ. DNA of the CDR3: TGCCCCAGCAGCTTGGGGCGGGGATCAGCGGGGTACACGCAGTATTTT. It yields the protein CPSSLGRGSAGYTQYF.

J is TRBJ1-1 and V is TRBV28; D possibly corresponds to TRBD1 (5 bases). Between the trimmed V and J ends, which lost 8 bases and 6 bases, there was a span of 16 bases. This CDR3 has 13 residues. Looked up from germline, CDR1 is MDHEN and CDR2 is SYDVKM. Here the CDR3 reads CASSSMSGAEAFF. The DNA of the CDR3 is TGTGCCAGCTCTTCTATGTCGGGGGCTGAAGCTTTCTTT.

The chain recombines TRBV7-9 with TRBJ2-1; D is possibly TRBD2 (5 bases). The CDR3 totals 14 residues. Germline V gene sequence: CDR1 SEHNR, CDR2 FQNEAQ (reference sequence). Deletions cut 5 bases from V and 4 bases from J, with 12 bases between. DNA of the CDR3: TGTGCCAGCAGCCCAGAGGGCGGGTACAATGAGCAGTTCTTC. Encoded protein: CASSPEGGYNEQFF.

Regarding this clonotype: The junction differs from germline at one of its ends, possibly a read error. The CDR3 sequence is CVSSYRQFGELFF. CDR3 DNA sequence: TGTGTCAGCAGTTATAGGCAGTTTGGGGAGCTGTTTTTT. This chain joins TRBV12-3 or TRBV12-4 and TRBJ2-2; no reliable D call. CDR3 length equals 13 residues.

This clonotype was seen a handful of times. The chain uses TRBV24-1 and TRBJ2-7; 11 bases fit TRBD1. Looked up from germline, CDR1 is KGHDR and CDR2 is SFDVKD. Germline trimming cut 3 bases from V and 3 bases from J; bases unmatched to any gene: 3. This CDR3 has 15 residues. CDR3 coding DNA: TGTGCCACCAGTGATCGGACAGGGGGCTTCTACGAGCAGTACTTC. It yields the protein CATSDRTGGFYEQYF.